These 5 T cell receptor beta chains share one sample of origin, sequenced in a study of blood T cell repertoires in COVID-19. The table came from immunoSEQ multiplex PCR; TCRdb's copy has only in-frame clones and leaves some out. The sample lists 100,000 or so clones, about nine tenths occurring once. The sequencing sample was made of peripheral blood. The receptors originated from a young man with acute or convalescent COVID-19.

The CDR3 coding sequence is TGCGCCAGCAGTGAGGAAACAGGGGGGGGTAACAATGAGCAGTTCTTC. Encoded protein: CASSEETGGGNNEQFF. V usage is TRBV10-1 and J usage is TRBJ2-1; the D gene is possibly TRBD1 (8 bases). V was clipped by 2 bases and J by 5 bases, with 16 bases between them. Germline V lookup: CDR1 WNHNN, CDR2 SYGVQD (reference sequence). This CDR3 has 16 amino acids.

The J gene is TRBJ2-7, the V gene TRBV4-2; a weak D match, TRBD1 (6 bases). The germline CDR1 and CDR2 sequences are LGHNA and YNFKEQ. This CDR3 spans 12 amino acids. The ends were cut back, 3 bases at V and 7 bases at J, with 10 bases in the middle. The CDR3 nucleotides are TGTGCCAGCAGCCATGGGGGCGGGGAGCAGTACTTC. Residues: CASSHGGGEQYF.

A remark on this clone: Relative to the germline gene, one junction end is altered; a read error may explain this. The chain has TRBV11-2 and TRBJ2-2; a weak D match, TRBD1 (5 bases). Germline V gene lookup returns CDR1 SGHAT and CDR2 FQNNGV. This CDR3 region has 13 residues. CDR3 loop: CASSLVTARGCGF. CDR3 coding DNA: TGTGCCAGCAGCTTAGTGACTGCTAGGGGATGTGGTTTT.

The chain uses TRBV19 and TRBJ2-7; 7 nucleotides match TRBD2. Germline V gene sequence: CDR1 LNHDA, CDR2 SQIVND (reference sequence). The CDR3 is made up of 13 amino acids. Trimming at V came to 5 bases and at J to 3 bases, leaving 4 bases not matched to a gene. CDR3 sequence reads: CASSRGGFYEQYF. DNA of the CDR3: TGTGCCAGTAGTCGGGGAGGGTTCTACGAGCAGTACTTC.

The CDR3 sequence is CASSRVGGGGELFF. CDR3 in DNA: TGTGCCAGCAGCCGGGTCGGAGGAGGCGGGGAGCTGTTTTTT. The genes are TRBV7-7 and TRBJ2-2; tentative D call: TRBD2 (5 bases). Trimming left V 5 bases short and J 7 bases short, with 14 bases between. Per germline, CDR1 SSHAT and CDR2 FNYEAQ (reference sequence). CDR3 length: 14 amino acids.